These 15 T cell receptor beta chains originate from one sample sequenced in a study of molecular identifiers for immune sequencing clone quantification (dated by TCRdb to the late 2010s). Libraries were constructed by PCR. Sequencing was performed on an Illumina HiSeq 4000. The public reads were reanalyzed by TCRdb: fastp trimming at Q25, MiXCR alignment, in-frame beta chains only. Each CDR3 protein appears once, grouped with its most common genes and DNA. This sample comprises about half a million distinct CDR3 sequences, about a fifth of them detected only once. Of the sample, 0.84% is held by the ten largest clones. The sample was naive CD8+ T cells from blood, with Jurkat cell RNA spiked in. This sample's cell subset or site label indicates: FACS-sorted CD8+CD4-CCR7+CD45RA+ naive T cells. These receptors were obtained from a human donor in good health. Some libraries in this study had Jurkat cell RNA spiked in.

This clonotype was observed many times. The CDR3: CASSLVAGDNSPLHF. The CDR3 bases are TGTGCCAGCAGCTTAGTTGCAGGGGATAATTCACCCCTCCACTTT. This chain links TRBV7-8 with TRBJ1-6, with a possible D match to TRBD1 (6 bases). From germline, CDR1 is SGHVS and CDR2 FQNEAQ. This CDR3 is built from 15 residues. V lost 1 base to trimming and J lost 5 bases, with 9 bases between them.

CDR3 in DNA: TGTGCCAGCAGTGCAACGGGACTGTACTACGAGCAGTACTTC. Protein product: CASSATGLYYEQYF. The chain is built from TRBV27 and TRBJ2-7; D is perhaps TRBD2 (6 bases). The germline V gene has CDR1 MNHEY and CDR2 SMNVEV (reference sequence). V lost 5 bases and J lost 3, with 14 bases in between. This CDR3 region has 14 residues.

This clonotype showed up just a few times. This rearrangement joins TRBV19 to TRBJ1-5, with D unresolved. The germline gives CDR1 LNHDA, CDR2 SQIVND (reference sequence). The CDR3 contains 15 residues. The ends were cut back, 1 base at V and 4 bases at J, with 11 bases in the middle. The CDR3 protein is CASSIATRGNQPQHF. As DNA, the CDR3 is TGTGCCAGTAGTATAGCGACACGGGGAAATCAGCCCCAGCATTTT.

This clonotype came up many times. The chain employs TRBV4-3 and TRBJ1-5; D is uncertain. The CDR3 spans 15 residues. Germline V CDR1 and CDR2: LGHNA, YSLEER. Between the trimmed V and J ends, which lost 6 bases and 0 bases, there was a span of 12 bases. CDR3 bases: TGCGCCAGCAGGCCAAGGATAGATAGCAATCAGCCCCAGCATTTT. Its translation is CASRPRIDSNQPQHF.

This clonotype was seen more than once but under ten times. This chain joins TRBV19 and TRBJ1-3; D might be TRBD1 (5 bases). The germline V and J ends were trimmed by 7 bases and 1 base, with 11 bases remaining between them. The CDR3 runs to 14 residues. Looked up from germline, CDR1 is LNHDA and CDR2 is SQIVND (reference sequence). In DNA form, the CDR3 reads TGTGCCAGTATCTCCCGGGGGTCTGGAAACACCATATATTTT. Protein: CASISRGSGNTIYF.

This clonotype was seen more than once but under ten times. The rearrangement joins TRBV19 to TRBJ1-4, with 9 bases identical to TRBD1. The J segment lost 4 bases and the V segment lost 5 bases, leaving 5 bases of the junction unmatched. Germline V gives CDR1 LNHDA, CDR2 SQIVND (reference sequence). There are 15 residues in the CDR3. The CDR3 DNA is TGTGCCAGTAGTCCAGGGACAGGGATTAATGAAAAACTGTTTTTT. Its protein is CASSPGTGINEKLFF.

This rearrangement joins TRBV27 to TRBJ2-7, with D maybe TRBD1 (6 bases). This CDR3 has 15 amino acids. From germline, CDR1 is MNHEY and CDR2 SMNVEV (reference sequence). The V end was cut by 3 bases, the J end by 5 bases, with 17 bases between. CDR3 nucleotide sequence: TGTGCCAGCAGTTTCGCGGCAGGGGCTTCCCACGAGCAGTACTTC. Protein product: CASSFAAGASHEQYF.

This clonotype was recorded many times. This chain uses TRBV27 with TRBJ2-3; D possibly corresponds to TRBD1 (6 bases). V was clipped by 0 bases and J by 2 bases, with 12 bases between them. Per germline, CDR1 MNHEY and CDR2 SMNVEV (reference sequence). CDR3 size: 16 residues. CDR3 in DNA: TGTGCCAGCAGTTTATCCAGGGGAAGGTCCACAGATACGCAGTATTTT. Protein product: CASSLSRGRSTDTQYF.

The chain is built from TRBV7-9 and TRBJ2-7; D is unresolved. This CDR3 region has 17 residues. Per the germline V gene, CDR1 is SEHNR and CDR2 is FQNEAQ (reference sequence). Trimming shortened V by 3 bases and J by 5 bases, and 23 bases separated the two germline ends. The CDR3 reads CASSLESGSTTLDEQYF. Here the CDR3 DNA reads TGTGCCAGCAGCTTGGAGTCGGGCTCAACGACACTTGACGAGCAGTACTTC.

This clonotype was seen many times. The chain is built from TRBV19 and TRBJ2-3; D call uncertain. This CDR3 is built from 14 residues. The ends were cut back, 3 bases at V and 3 bases at J, with 10 bases in the middle. Germline-derived CDR1 and CDR2 are LNHDA and SQIVND (reference sequence). As DNA, the CDR3 is TGTGCCAGTAGTATCAACACAGCGACAGATACGCAGTATTTT. The encoded protein is CASSINTATDTQYF.

The table lists this clonotype with many counts. The chain employs TRBV9 and TRBJ1-2; D may be TRBD1 (5 bases). Trimming left V 4 bases short and J 2 bases short, with 18 bases between. Germline V gene sequence: CDR1 SGDLS, CDR2 YYNGEE. The CDR3 is 16 amino acids. The CDR3 bases are TGTGCCAGCAGCTCAGAGGGGTCCCGGGGGAACTATGGCTACACCTTC. This encodes CASSSEGSRGNYGYTF. The full variable domain, with the rest looked up from reference TRBV9 and TRBJ1-2, is DSGVTQTPKHLITATGQRVTLRCSPRSGDLSVYWYQQSLDQGLQFLIQYYNGEERAKGNILERFSAQQFPDLHSELNLSSLELGDSALYFCASSSEGSRGNYGYTFGSGTRLTVV.

A word on this clonotype: Just one base apart from a much larger clone, this may be a read error. V usage is TRBV20-1 and J usage is TRBJ2-7; the match to TRBD2 covers 8 bases. The CDR3 extends over 16 amino acids. CDR1 and CDR2 from the germline V gene are DFQATT and SNEGSKA (reference sequence). The CDR3 loop is CSARELAGTNSYGQYF. DNA of the CDR3: TGCAGTGCTAGAGAATTAGCGGGGACCAACTCCTACGGGCAGTACTTC.

This clonotype occurred a few times. V and J are TRBV3-1 and TRBJ2-2; D possibly corresponds to TRBD1 (5 bases). The CDR3 is 17 residues long. Trimming shortened V by 0 bases and J by 2 bases, and 13 bases separated the two germline ends. The germline gives CDR1 LGHDT, CDR2 YNNKEL (reference sequence). The CDR3 is CASSQDVRQFNTGELFF. The CDR3 DNA follows: TGTGCCAGCAGCCAAGACGTACGACAGTTTAACACCGGGGAGCTGTTTTTT.

This clonotype was counted between two and nine times. A read error may explain this, as a much larger clone is one base away. CDR3 bases: TGCAGCGCTGAAGGGATCGGGGACGAGCAGTACTTC. Translating gives CSAEGIGDEQYF. V usage is TRBV29-1 and J usage is TRBJ2-7, with TRBD2 as a possible D gene (5 bases). Per germline, CDR1 SQVTM and CDR2 ANQGSEA. The CDR3 totals 12 residues.

The gene calls are TRBV30 and TRBJ1-1; D perhaps matches TRBD1 (5 bases). Germline CDR1 and CDR2: GTSNPN and SVGIG (reference sequence). The CDR3 is 14 residues long. The V end was cut by 1 base, the J end by 2 bases, with 11 bases between. This CDR3 reads CAWSAGAINTEAFF. DNA for the CDR3: TGTGCCTGGAGTGCCGGGGCGATAAACACTGAAGCTTTCTTT.